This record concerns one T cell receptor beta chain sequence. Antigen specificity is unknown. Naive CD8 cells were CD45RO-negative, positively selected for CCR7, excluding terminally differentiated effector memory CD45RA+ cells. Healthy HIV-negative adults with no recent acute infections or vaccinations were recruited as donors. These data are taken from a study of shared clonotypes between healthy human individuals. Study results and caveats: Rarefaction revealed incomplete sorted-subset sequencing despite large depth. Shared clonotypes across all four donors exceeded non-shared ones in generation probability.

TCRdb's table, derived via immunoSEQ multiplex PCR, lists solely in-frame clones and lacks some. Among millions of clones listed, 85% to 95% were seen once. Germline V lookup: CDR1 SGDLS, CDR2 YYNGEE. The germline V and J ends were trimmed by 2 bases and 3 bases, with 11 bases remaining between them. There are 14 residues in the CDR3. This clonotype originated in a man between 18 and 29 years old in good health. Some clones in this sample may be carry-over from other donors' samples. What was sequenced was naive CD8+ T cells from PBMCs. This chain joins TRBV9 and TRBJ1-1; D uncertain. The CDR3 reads CASSVKRADTEAFF. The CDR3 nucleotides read TGTGCCAGCAGCGTTAAAAGGGCGGACACTGAAGCTTTCTTT.